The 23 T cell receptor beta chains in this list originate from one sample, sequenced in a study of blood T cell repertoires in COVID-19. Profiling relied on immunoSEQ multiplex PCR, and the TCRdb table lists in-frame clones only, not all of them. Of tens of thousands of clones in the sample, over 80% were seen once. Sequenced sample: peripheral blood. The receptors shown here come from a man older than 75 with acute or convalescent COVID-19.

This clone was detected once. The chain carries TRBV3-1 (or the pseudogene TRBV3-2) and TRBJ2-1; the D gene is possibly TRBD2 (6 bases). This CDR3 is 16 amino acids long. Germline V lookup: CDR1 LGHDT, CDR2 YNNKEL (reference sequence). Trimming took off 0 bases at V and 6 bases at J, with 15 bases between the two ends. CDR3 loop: CASSQDRAPGGNEQFF. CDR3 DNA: TGTGCCAGCAGCCAAGATCGGGCCCCCGGGGGCAATGAGCAGTTCTTC.

CDR3 in DNA: TGCAGCGTTGAAGATCCTAGGGGGCATTCGTATTATGGCTACACCTTC. Its protein is CSVEDPRGHSYYGYTF. J is TRBJ1-2 and V is TRBV29-1; 7 bases are a match to TRBD1. V was pared by 0 bases and J by 5 bases, with 12 bases of the junction left unmatched. The CDR3 has 16 residues. Per the germline V gene, CDR1 is SQVTM and CDR2 is ANQGSEA.

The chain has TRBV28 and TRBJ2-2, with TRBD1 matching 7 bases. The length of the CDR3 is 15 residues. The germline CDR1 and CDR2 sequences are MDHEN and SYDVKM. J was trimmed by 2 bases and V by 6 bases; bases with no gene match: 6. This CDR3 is CASSSTGSNTGELFF. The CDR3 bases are TGTGCCAGCAGCTCGACAGGGTCCAACACCGGGGAGCTGTTTTTT.

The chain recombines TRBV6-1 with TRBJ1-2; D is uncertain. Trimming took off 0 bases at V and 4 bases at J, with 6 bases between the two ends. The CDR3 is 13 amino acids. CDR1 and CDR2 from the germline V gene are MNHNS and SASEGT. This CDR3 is CASSEAFGYGYTF. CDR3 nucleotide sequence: TGTGCCAGCAGTGAAGCATTCGGCTATGGCTACACCTTC.

This chain's CDR3 is CAIRQKNTEAFF. CDR3 DNA sequence: TGTGCCATACGACAGAAGAACACTGAAGCTTTCTTT. The rearrangement uses TRBV6-5 and TRBJ1-1, with a weak D call TRBD1 (5 bases). The CDR3 is made up of 12 amino acids. V lost 10 bases and J lost 1, with 10 bases in between. Looked up from germline, CDR1 is MNHEY and CDR2 is SVGAGI.

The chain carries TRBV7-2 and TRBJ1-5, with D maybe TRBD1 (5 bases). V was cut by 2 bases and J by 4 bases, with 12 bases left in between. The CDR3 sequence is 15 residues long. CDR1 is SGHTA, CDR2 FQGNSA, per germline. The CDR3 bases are TGTGCCAGCAGCTTAATTTGGGAGGGGAATCAGCCCCAGCATTTT. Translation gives CASSLIWEGNQPQHF.

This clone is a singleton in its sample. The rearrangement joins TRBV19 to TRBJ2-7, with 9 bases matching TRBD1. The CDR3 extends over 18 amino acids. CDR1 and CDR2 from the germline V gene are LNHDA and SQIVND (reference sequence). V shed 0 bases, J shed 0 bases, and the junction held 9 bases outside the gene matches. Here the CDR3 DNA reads TGTGCCAGTAGTATAGATTATACCGGGACAGGGCTCTCCTACGAGCAGTACTTC. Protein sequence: CASSIDYTGTGLSYEQYF.

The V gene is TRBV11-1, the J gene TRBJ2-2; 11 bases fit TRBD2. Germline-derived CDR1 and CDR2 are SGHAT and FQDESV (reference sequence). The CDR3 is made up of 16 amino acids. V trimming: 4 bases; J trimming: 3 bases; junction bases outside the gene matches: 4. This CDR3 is CASSSILAGDTGELFF. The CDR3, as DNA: TGTGCCAGCAGCTCCATACTAGCGGGAGACACCGGGGAGCTGTTTTTT.

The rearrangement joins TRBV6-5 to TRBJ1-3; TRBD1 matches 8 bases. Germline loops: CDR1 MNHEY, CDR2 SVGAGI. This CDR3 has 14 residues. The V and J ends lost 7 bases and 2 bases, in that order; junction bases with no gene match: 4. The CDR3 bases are TGTGCCAGCACCACAGGGGGTACTGGAAACACCATATATTTT. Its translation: CASTTGGTGNTIYF.

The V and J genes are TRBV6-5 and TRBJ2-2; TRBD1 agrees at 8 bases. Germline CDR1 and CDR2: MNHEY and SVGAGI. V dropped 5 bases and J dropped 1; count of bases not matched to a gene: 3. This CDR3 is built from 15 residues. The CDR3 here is CASSTGQGNTGELFF. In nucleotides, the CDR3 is TGTGCCAGCAGTACCGGACAGGGGAACACCGGGGAGCTGTTTTTT.

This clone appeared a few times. The CDR3 here is CASSLGGQGASYEQYF. Written as DNA, the CDR3 is TGTGCCAGCAGCTTAGGGGGACAGGGGGCCTCCTACGAGCAGTACTTC. This chain connects TRBV7-2 to TRBJ2-7; 12 nucleotides line up with TRBD1. V trimming: 1 base; J trimming: 0 bases; junction bases outside the gene matches: 1. The germline V gene encodes CDR1 SGHTA and CDR2 FQGNSA. The CDR3 length is 16 residues.

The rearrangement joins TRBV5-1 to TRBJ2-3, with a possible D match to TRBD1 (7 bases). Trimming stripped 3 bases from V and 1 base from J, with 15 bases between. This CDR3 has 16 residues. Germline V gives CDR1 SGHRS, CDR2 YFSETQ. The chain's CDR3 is CASSSAGGRGTDTQYF. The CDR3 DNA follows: TGCGCCAGCAGCTCAGCAGGGGGGAGAGGCACAGATACGCAGTATTTT. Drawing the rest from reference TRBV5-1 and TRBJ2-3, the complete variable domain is KAGVTQTPRYLIKTRGQQVTLSCSPISGHRSVSWYQQTPGQGLQFLFEYFSETQRNKGNFPGRFSGRQFSNSRSEMNVSTLELGDSALYLCASSSAGGRGTDTQYFGPGTRLTVL.

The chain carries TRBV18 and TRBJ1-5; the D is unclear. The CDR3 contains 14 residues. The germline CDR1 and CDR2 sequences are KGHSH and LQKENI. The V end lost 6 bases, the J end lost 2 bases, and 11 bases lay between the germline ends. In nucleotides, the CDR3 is TGTGCCAGCTCGGGAGGACTAGGCAATCAGCCCCAGCATTTT. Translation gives CASSGGLGNQPQHF.

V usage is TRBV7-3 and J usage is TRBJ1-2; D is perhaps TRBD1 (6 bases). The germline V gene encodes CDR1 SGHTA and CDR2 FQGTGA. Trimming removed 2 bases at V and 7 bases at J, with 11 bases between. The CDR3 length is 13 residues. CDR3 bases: TGTGCCAGCAGCTTAGGGGGCGCAGGTGGCTACACCTTC. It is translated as CASSLGGAGGYTF.

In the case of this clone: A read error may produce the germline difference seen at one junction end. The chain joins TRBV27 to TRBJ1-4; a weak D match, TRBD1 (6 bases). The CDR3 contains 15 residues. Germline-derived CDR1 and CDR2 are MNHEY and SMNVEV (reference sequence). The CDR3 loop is CASTLSGTTNEKLFF. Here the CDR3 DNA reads TGTGCCAGCACCCTAAGCGGGACAACGAATGAAAAACTGTTTTTT.

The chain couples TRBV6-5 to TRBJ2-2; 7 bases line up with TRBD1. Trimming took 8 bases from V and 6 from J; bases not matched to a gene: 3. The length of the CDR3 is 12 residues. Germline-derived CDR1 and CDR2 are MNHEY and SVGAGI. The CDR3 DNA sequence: TGTGCCAGCGCCAGGGGGTCCGGGGAGCTGTTTTTT. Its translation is CASARGSGELFF.

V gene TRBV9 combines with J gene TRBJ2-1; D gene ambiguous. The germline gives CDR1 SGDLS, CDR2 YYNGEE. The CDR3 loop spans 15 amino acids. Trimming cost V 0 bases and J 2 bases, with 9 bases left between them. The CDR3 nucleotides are TGTGCCAGCAGCGTAGGCGGCTCGACCTACAATGAGCAGTTCTTC. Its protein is CASSVGGSTYNEQFF.

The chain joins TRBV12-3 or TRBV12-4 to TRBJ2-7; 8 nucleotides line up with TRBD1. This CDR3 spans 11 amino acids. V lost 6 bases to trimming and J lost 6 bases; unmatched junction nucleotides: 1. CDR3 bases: TGTGCCAGCAGGACAGGGGTCGAGCAGTACTTC. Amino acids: CASRTGVEQYF.

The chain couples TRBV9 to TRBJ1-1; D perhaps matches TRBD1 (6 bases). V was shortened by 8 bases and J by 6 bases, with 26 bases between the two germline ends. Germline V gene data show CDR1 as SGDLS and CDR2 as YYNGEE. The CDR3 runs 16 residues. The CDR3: CASTEGGGGIDAEAFF. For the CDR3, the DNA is TGTGCCAGTACCGAAGGGGGGGGCGGGATAGACGCTGAAGCTTTCTTT.

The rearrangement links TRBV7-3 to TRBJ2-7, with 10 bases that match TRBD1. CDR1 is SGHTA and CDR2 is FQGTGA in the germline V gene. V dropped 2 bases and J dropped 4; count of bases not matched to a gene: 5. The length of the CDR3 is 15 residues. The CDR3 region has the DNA TGTGCCAGCAGCTTAGCCGGGACAGGGGTTTACGAGCAGTACTTC. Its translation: CASSLAGTGVYEQYF.

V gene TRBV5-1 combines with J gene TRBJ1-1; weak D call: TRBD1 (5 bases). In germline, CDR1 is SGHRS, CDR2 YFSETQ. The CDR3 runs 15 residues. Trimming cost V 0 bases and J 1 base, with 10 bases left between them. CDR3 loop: CASSLAETENTEAFF. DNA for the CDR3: TGCGCCAGCAGCTTGGCCGAGACAGAGAACACTGAAGCTTTCTTT. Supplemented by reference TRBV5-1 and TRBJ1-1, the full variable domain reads KAGVTQTPRYLIKTRGQQVTLSCSPISGHRSVSWYQQTPGQGLQFLFEYFSETQRNKGNFPGRFSGRQFSNSRSEMNVSTLELGDSALYLCASSLAETENTEAFFGQGTRLTVV.

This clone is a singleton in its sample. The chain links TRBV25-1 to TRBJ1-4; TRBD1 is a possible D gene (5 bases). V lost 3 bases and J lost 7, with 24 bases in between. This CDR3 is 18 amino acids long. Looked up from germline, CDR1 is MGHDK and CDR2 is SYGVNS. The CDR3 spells CASSDPRGGLAAGEKLFF. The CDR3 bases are TGTGCCAGCAGTGATCCGCGCGGGGGTTTGGCTGCAGGTGAAAAACTGTTTTTT.

For the CDR3, the DNA is TGTGCCAGTAGTCCACCTGCCGGGACTTACAGCTCCTACGAGCAGTACTTC. Translation: CASSPPAGTYSSYEQYF. This rearrangement joins TRBV19 to TRBJ2-7; a possible D gene is TRBD2 (6 bases). Looked up from germline, CDR1 is LNHDA and CDR2 is SQIVND (reference sequence). The CDR3 totals 17 residues. Trimming pared 5 bases from V and 0 bases from J, leaving 20 bases between.